These 24 T cell receptor beta chains came from one sample sequenced in a study of CD8+CD57+ T cells in acquired aplastic anemia (dated 2018 in TCRdb). The instrument given in TCRdb is Illumina HiSeq 2000. Genomic DNA was used as template for profiling of TCR beta VDJ combinations and CDR3 sequences. TCRdb itself trimmed the public reads at Q25 with fastp, ran MiXCR and retained productive beta chains. Merged by CDR3 protein, the rows form single entries marked with the most common genes and DNA. This sample has about 130,000 distinct CDR3 sequences in its table, and around 41% of those were observed once. Together, the top ten hold roughly 8.4% of the sample. Material for sequencing was sorted CD4+, CD8+, or CD8+CD57+ T cells (not recorded which) from PBMCs. The receptors here all came from a human donor in good health, serving as a control.

The chain uses TRBV5-1 and TRBJ1-4; no clear D gene. In germline, CDR1 is SGHRS, CDR2 YFSETQ. The V and J ends lost 0 bases and 0 bases respectively, with 9 bases between them. The CDR3 is made up of 16 amino acids. DNA of the CDR3: TGCGCCAGCAGCTTGGGGCGGACTGCAACTAATGAAAAACTGTTTTTT. This encodes CASSLGRTATNEKLFF.

The sample holds a few counts of this clonotype. A much larger clone is a single base away; this may be a read error. This sequence joins TRBV9 and TRBJ1-5, with D hard to call. The CDR3 runs to 15 residues. The germline V gene has CDR1 SGDLS and CDR2 YYNGEE. The CDR3, as DNA: TGTGCCGGCAGCCCAAGCGGGCAGTTCAATCAGCCCCAGCATTTT. Translation: CAGSPSGQFNQPQHF.

This clonotype has more than one count but fewer than ten. This chain connects TRBV19 to TRBJ1-6; TRBD1 matches 9 bases. The junction had 2 bases not matched to a gene; V was cut back by 4 bases and J by 7 bases. Germline V gene data show CDR1 as LNHDA and CDR2 as SQIVND (reference sequence). This CDR3 is built from 14 residues. CDR3 sequence: CASSTDRGNSPLHF. The CDR3 DNA follows: TGTGCCAGTAGTACCGACAGGGGGAATTCACCCCTCCACTTT.

This clonotype was picked up a small number of times. The rearrangement links TRBV19 to TRBJ2-1, with D perhaps matching TRBD1 or TRBD2 (7 bases each). Germline CDR1 reads LNHDA; CDR2 reads SQIVND (reference sequence). The CDR3 loop spans 14 amino acids. The V end lost 3 bases, the J end lost 9 bases, and 15 bases lay between the germline ends. The DNA of the CDR3 is TGTGCCAGTAGTATGGGGAGGGGGCTAGGTGAGCAGTTCTTC. Protein: CASSMGRGLGEQFF.

The chain joins TRBV10-3 to TRBJ2-2; maybe TRBD2 (5 bases). The CDR3 has 13 amino acids. V was trimmed by 5 bases and J by 4 bases, leaving 8 bases between them. Per germline, CDR1 ENHRY and CDR2 SYGVKD. The CDR3 coding sequence is TGTGCCATCAGTCACGGGGTCACCGGGGAGCTGTTTTTT. Protein: CAISHGVTGELFF.

In this sample, this clonotype turned up many times. The chain is built from TRBV11-3 and TRBJ2-7; a possible D gene is TRBD1 (6 bases). CDR3 length: 14 amino acids. V was clipped by 8 bases and J by 3 bases, with 17 bases between them. Germline assignment: CDR1 SGHNT and CDR2 YENEEA. Here the CDR3 DNA reads TGTGCCAGCGGCACTGCGGACAGACTCTACGAGCAGTACTTC. It encodes CASGTADRLYEQYF.

Regarding this clonotype: Since a much larger clone is just one base distant, this may be a read error. The missing conserved phenylalanine or tryptophan at the end of this CDR3 makes a read error likely. This rearrangement joins TRBV12-3 or TRBV12-4 to TRBJ2-6; possibly TRBD2 for D (5 bases). V gave up 6 bases and J gave up 4 bases, with 16 bases separating them. The CDR3 loop spans 16 amino acids. CDR3 loop: CASRSGKRAGANVLTL. CDR3 coding DNA: TGTGCCAGCAGGTCGGGAAAACGGGCCGGGGCCAACGTCCTGACTCTC.

Concerning this clonotype: Given the absence of the conserved phenylalanine or tryptophan at the CDR3 end, a read error is likely. The chain combines TRBV29-1 with TRBJ1-5; D gene ambiguous. The CDR3 has 13 amino acids. Germline lookup yields CDR1 SQVTM and CDR2 ANQGSEA. V lost 4 bases, J lost 7 bases, and 14 bases lay in between. The CDR3 here is CSVVIDPDQPQHL. The CDR3 region has the DNA TGCAGCGTTGTAATCGACCCGGACCAGCCCCAGCATTTG.

This clonotype was counted many times. CDR3 nucleotide sequence: TGTGCCAGCAGTTACCGATACACCGAGACCCAGTACTTC. Protein: CASSYRYTETQYF. The genes are TRBV6-5 and TRBJ2-5, with D uncertain. Trimming shortened V by 2 bases and J by 5 bases, and 9 bases separated the two germline ends. CDR1 and CDR2 (germline): MNHEY, SVGAGI. This CDR3 region has 13 residues.

This clonotype was detected ten times or more. V gene TRBV7-2 combines with J gene TRBJ1-2; D unresolved. V dropped 3 bases and J dropped 4 bases, with 6 bases sitting between them. This CDR3 is built from 12 residues. Per the germline V gene, CDR1 is SGHTA and CDR2 is FQGNSA. CDR3 sequence reads: CASSFIGYGYTF. The CDR3 region has the DNA TGTGCCAGCAGCTTTATCGGCTATGGCTACACCTTC.

The rearrangement joins TRBV2 to TRBJ2-4, with 8 bases lining up with TRBD1. J was trimmed by 8 bases and V by 2 bases; bases with no gene match: 5. Germline loops: CDR1 SNHLY, CDR2 FYNNEI. CDR3 length equals 14 residues. The CDR3 region is CASSEQGAWDIQYF. Written as DNA, the CDR3 is TGTGCCAGCAGTGAACAGGGGGCTTGGGACATTCAGTACTTC.

Note on this clonotype: This clone may be a read error of a much larger clone one base away. The chain uses TRBV6-1 and TRBJ1-1; 11 bases fit TRBD1. Germline-derived CDR1 and CDR2 are MNHNS and SASEGT. CDR3 length: 17 amino acids. CDR3 in amino acids: CASSTRDRGFRGTGAFF. CDR3 coding DNA: TGTGCCAGCAGCACAAGGGACAGGGGGTTCAGGGGCACTGGAGCTTTCTTT.

The chain has TRBV20-1 and TRBJ2-7; TRBD1 matches 9 bases. Germline CDR1 DFQATT, CDR2 SNEGSKA (reference sequence). This CDR3 has 14 residues. V was pared by 4 bases and J by 5 bases, with 9 bases of the junction left unmatched. As DNA, the CDR3 is TGCAGTGCTAACGACGGGGGACAGGGCCACGAGCAGTACTTC. Protein sequence: CSANDGGQGHEQYF.

The V call is TRBV10-3, the J call TRBJ1-2, with TRBD1 matching 10 bases. V lost 0 bases to trimming and J lost 4 bases; unmatched junction nucleotides: 2. Germline V gives CDR1 ENHRY, CDR2 SYGVKD. The length of the CDR3 is 15 residues. Written as DNA, the CDR3 is TGTGCCATCAGTGAGTCGGGACAGGGGATCTATGGCTACACCTTC. It codes for CAISESGQGIYGYTF.

The rearrangement uses TRBV2 and TRBJ2-7; D ambiguous. The CDR3 length is 12 residues. Germline CDR1 and CDR2: SNHLY and FYNNEI. Trimming removed 7 bases from V and 6 bases from J, with 13 bases in between. DNA for the CDR3: TGTGCCAGCAACGTCCGTATGGGCGAGCAGTACGTC. Its protein is CASNVRMGEQYV.

This rearrangement joins TRBV29-1 to TRBJ1-1; 7 bases match TRBD1. V dropped 4 bases and J dropped 5; count of bases not matched to a gene: 7. Germline V gives CDR1 SQVTM, CDR2 ANQGSEA. CDR3 length equals 13 residues. The CDR3 sequence is CSVVGLTGTEAFF. CDR3 nucleotides: TGCAGCGTTGTGGGGCTGACAGGGACTGAAGCTTTCTTT.

This clonotype was counted at least ten times. The rearrangement joins TRBV6-5 to TRBJ1-5, with a possible D match to TRBD1 (6 bases). CDR3 length: 16 residues. Looked up from germline, CDR1 is MNHEY and CDR2 is SVGAGI. V lost 6 bases and J 2 bases, leaving 17 bases between the germline ends. CDR3 sequence reads: CASRRADSVGNQPQHF. The CDR3 DNA sequence: TGTGCCAGCAGACGCGCGGACAGCGTCGGCAATCAGCCCCAGCATTTT.

This clonotype was observed many times. The chain links TRBV11-2 to TRBJ1-6; the D gene is possibly TRBD1 (6 bases). V dropped 1 base and J dropped 8 bases, with 18 bases sitting between them. This CDR3 region has 17 residues. Looked up from germline, CDR1 is SGHAT and CDR2 is FQNNGV. CDR3: CASSLGRQGYYHSPLHF. CDR3 nucleotide sequence: TGTGCCAGCAGCTTAGGGCGGCAGGGGTACTACCATTCACCCCTCCACTTT.

Concerning this clonotype itself: The conserved phenylalanine or tryptophan normally closing the CDR3 is absent here, so this likely arose from a read error. J is TRBJ2-7 and V is TRBV20-1; maybe TRBD2 (6 bases). The CDR3 covers 12 residues. V was shortened by 3 bases and J by 6 bases, with 12 bases between the two germline ends. Germline CDR1 DFQATT, CDR2 SNEGSKA (reference sequence). The CDR3: CSASGGGCEQYL. The CDR3 region has the DNA TGCAGTGCTAGCGGTGGAGGGTGCGAGCAGTACCTC.

This clonotype was detected many times. The gene calls are TRBV10-2 and TRBJ1-2; tentatively, D is TRBD1 (6 bases). Trimming shortened V by 2 bases and J by 4 bases, and 11 bases separated the two germline ends. The CDR3 length is 14 residues. Germline V CDR1 and CDR2: WSHSY, SAAADI. In DNA, the CDR3 is TGCGCCAGCAGTGAGACAGGGCAGGTCTATGGCTACACCTTC. This codes for CASSETGQVYGYTF.

This rearrangement joins TRBV2 to TRBJ2-2; no reliable D call. Germline CDR1 reads SNHLY; CDR2 reads FYNNEI. Trimming took off 4 bases at V and 7 bases at J, with 7 bases between the two ends. CDR3 size: 12 residues. The chain's CDR3 is CASSGPVGELFF. The CDR3, as DNA: TGTGCCAGCAGTGGGCCAGTCGGGGAGCTGTTTTTT.

To note about this clonotype: Given the absence of the conserved phenylalanine or tryptophan at the CDR3 end, a read error is likely. The J gene is TRBJ2-3, the V gene TRBV10-3; no reliable D call. Trimming took 4 bases from V and 2 from J, leaving 7 bases between them. This CDR3 has 13 amino acids. The germline gives CDR1 ENHRY, CDR2 SYGVKD. CDR3 nucleotides: TGTGCCATCAGTGCCGAACTCACAGATACGCAGTATTCT. It specifies CAISAELTDTQYS.

The chain couples TRBV11-2 to TRBJ1-1, with a weak D call TRBD1 (6 bases). V lost 3 bases and J 1 base, leaving 15 bases between the germline ends. The CDR3 runs 16 residues. CDR1 and CDR2 from the germline V gene are SGHAT and FQNNGV. The CDR3 spells CASSFTSGQTNTEAFF. CDR3 sequence (DNA): TGTGCCAGCAGCTTTACATCGGGACAAACGAACACTGAAGCTTTCTTT.

This clonotype is categorized as medium-sized. This sequence joins TRBV10-3 and TRBJ2-6, with 8 bases that match TRBD1. Germline V gene lookup returns CDR1 ENHRY and CDR2 SYGVKD. The junction had 0 bases not matched to a gene; V was cut back by 6 bases and J by 2 bases. This CDR3 has 14 residues. The CDR3 loop reads CAIRQGAGANVLTF. In nucleotides, the CDR3 is TGTGCCATCAGACAGGGGGCTGGGGCCAACGTCCTGACTTTC.